Listed below are T cell receptor beta chains from one sample, sequenced in a study of blood T cell repertoires in COVID-19. Using immunoSEQ multiplex PCR, the repertoire was profiled, and TCRdb retains in-frame clones only, with some absent. The sample includes more than 75,000 clones, approximately 86% of them seen just once. Specimen: peripheral blood. The receptors originated from an older man with active or convalescent COVID-19. Each CDR3 is given with its conserved first and last residue. D genes are given only for firm matches. The listing skips clone size in some rows; elsewhere it reads once, few, many or a size class.

d_call: NA
cdr3_length: 17
j_call: TRBJ2-3
v_call: TRBV9
clone_size: NA
cdr3_nt: TGTGCCAGCAGCCTAGACTCCCTAGCGCAAGACTCAGATACGCAGTATTTT
cdr3_aa: CASSLDSLAQDSDTQYF

d_call: NA
cdr3_length: 14
j_call: TRBJ1-2
v_call: TRBV7-8
clone_size: NA
cdr3_nt: TGTGCCAGCAGCTTAGTGCCAGCTAACTATGGCTACACCTTC
cdr3_aa: CASSLVPANYGYTF

d_call: TRBD2
cdr3_length: 14
j_call: TRBJ2-1
v_call: TRBV2
clone_size: NA
cdr3_nt: TGTGCCAGCAGGCGGGAGCGGGGCGGCAATGAGCAGTTCTTC
cdr3_aa: CASRRERGGNEQFF

d_call: TRBD2
cdr3_length: 16
j_call: TRBJ2-2
v_call: TRBV9
clone_size: few
cdr3_nt: TGTGCCAGCAGCGTAGCACTAGCGGGAGAAGGTGGGGAGCTGTTTTTT
cdr3_aa: CASSVALAGEGGELFF

d_call: TRBD1
cdr3_length: 14
j_call: TRBJ1-5
v_call: TRBV6-6
clone_size: NA
cdr3_nt: TGTGCCAGCACCTGGACAGGGGAAGATCAGCCCCAGCATTTT
cdr3_aa: CASTWTGEDQPQHF

d_call: NA
cdr3_length: 16
j_call: TRBJ1-1
v_call: TRBV4-1
clone_size: medium-sized
cdr3_nt: TGCGCCAGCAGCCAAGTACCCCGGGGGAGGACCACTGAAGCTTTCTTT
cdr3_aa: CASSQVPRGRTTEAFF

d_call: TRBD2
cdr3_length: 14
j_call: TRBJ2-3
v_call: TRBV30
clone_size: NA
cdr3_nt: TGTGCCTGGAGCGAGACTAGCGTTACAGATACGCAGTATTTT
cdr3_aa: CAWSETSVTDTQYF

d_call: NA
cdr3_length: 14
j_call: TRBJ1-2
v_call: TRBV5-1
clone_size: few
cdr3_nt: TGCGCCAGCAGCTTGGATGGACATTATGGTGGCTACACCTTC
cdr3_aa: CASSLDGHYGGYTF

d_call: NA
cdr3_length: 13
j_call: TRBJ1-2
v_call: TRBV5-4
clone_size: NA
cdr3_nt: TGTGCCAGCAGCGGTGACAGGACATATGGCTACACCTTC
cdr3_aa: CASSGDRTYGYTF

d_call: TRBD1
cdr3_length: 17
j_call: TRBJ1-2
v_call: TRBV28
clone_size: NA
cdr3_nt: TGTGCCAGCCGTAGTTTGAGGGGGCGTCCAGCTAACTATGGCTACACCTTC
cdr3_aa: CASRSLRGRPANYGYTF

d_call: TRBD2
cdr3_length: 15
j_call: TRBJ2-1
v_call: TRBV5-1
clone_size: NA
cdr3_nt: TGCGCCAGCAGCTTGATCGAGCGGGAGGGTTATGAGCAGTTCTTC
cdr3_aa: CASSLIEREGYEQFF

d_call: NA
cdr3_length: 14
j_call: TRBJ1-2
v_call: TRBV6-5
clone_size: NA
cdr3_nt: TGTGCCAGCAGTTACGTGCGGGCTAACTATGGCTACACCTTC
cdr3_aa: CASSYVRANYGYTF

d_call: NA
cdr3_length: 14
j_call: TRBJ1-1
v_call: TRBV5-1
clone_size: once
cdr3_nt: TGCGCCAGCAGCTACGTGGGAGGGGACACTGAAGCTTTCTTT
cdr3_aa: CASSYVGGDTEAFF

d_call: NA
cdr3_length: 15
j_call: TRBJ2-7
v_call: TRBV7-2
clone_size: NA
cdr3_nt: TGTGCCAGCAGCGAGAGCAGGGCCTTCTCCTACGAGCAGTACTTC
cdr3_aa: CASSESRAFSYEQYF

d_call: NA
cdr3_length: 15
j_call: TRBJ1-2
v_call: TRBV6-6
clone_size: NA
cdr3_nt: TGTGCCAGCAGTGACCCTCAGGGAAATAACTATGGCTACACCTTC
cdr3_aa: CASSDPQGNNYGYTF

d_call: NA
cdr3_length: 19
j_call: TRBJ2-3
v_call: TRBV18
clone_size: NA
cdr3_nt: TGTGCCAGCTCACTTGAGGTCACGACGGTAGCGGCTAGCACAGATACGCAGTATTTT
cdr3_aa: CASSLEVTTVAASTDTQYF

d_call: TRBD2
cdr3_length: 17
j_call: TRBJ2-3
v_call: TRBV5-1
clone_size: NA
cdr3_nt: TGCGCCAGCAGCCCGGGGACTAGCGGGAGCGGGGTAGATACGCAGTATTTT
cdr3_aa: CASSPGTSGSGVDTQYF

d_call: NA
cdr3_length: 14
j_call: TRBJ1-3
v_call: TRBV3-1/TRBV3-2
clone_size: NA
cdr3_nt: TGTGCCAGCAGCCCTGATACGGGAGGAAACACCATATATTTT
cdr3_aa: CASSPDTGGNTIYF

d_call: TRBD1
cdr3_length: 16
j_call: TRBJ2-1
v_call: TRBV9
clone_size: NA
cdr3_nt: TGTGCCAGCAGCGTATTGTCTGGGACAGGTTACAATGAGCAGTTCTTC
cdr3_aa: CASSVLSGTGYNEQFF

d_call: NA
cdr3_length: 13
j_call: TRBJ1-1
v_call: TRBV5-1
clone_size: NA
cdr3_nt: TGCGCCAGCGCCTCTACAGGGAACACTGAAGCTTTCTTT
cdr3_aa: CASASTGNTEAFF

d_call: NA
cdr3_length: 14
j_call: TRBJ1-2
v_call: TRBV19
clone_size: NA
cdr3_nt: TGTGCCAGTAGTATAGGGGCTACTAACTATGGCTACACCTTC
cdr3_aa: CASSIGATNYGYTF